Listed below are T cell receptor beta chains from one sample, sequenced in a study of blood T cells in healthy people across ages. TCRdb re-called the 5' RACE reads through MiXCR, storing one row per CDR3 protein. The sample holds around 1.1 million distinct CDR3 sequences, about two fifths seen once. Sequencing was carried out using blood. The receptors come from a man aged 18 to 29 in good health. CDR3s include the opening cysteine and the closing phenylalanine or tryptophan.

CDR3 | V
CASISYRNEQFF | TRBV12-3/TRBV12-4
CASSQTPGQGARLTYEQYF | TRBV4-1
CASSPVRSGYGYTF | TRBV3-1
CASSPTKGGYTF | TRBV5-6
CASDSGEGNEQFF | TRBV12-3/TRBV12-4
CASSLRFRGGRVIYTQYF | TRBV28
CASSQEIVDTQYF | TRBV4-3
CASSLERDRGPTNEKLFF | TRBV7-4
CASSVGTGGGGNTIYF | TRBV9
CASSRQGTGNEQYF | TRBV7-2
CASSVVPSGGANTGELFF | TRBV9
CASTLGDRVGWGTEAFF | TRBV7-2
CSVERTRSSQETQYF | TRBV29-1
CASSLGAGQADTEAFF | TRBV13